This TCR beta chain was sequenced in a study of T cell responses to AZD1222 COVID-19 vaccine. Across the study: Second-dose intervals of approximately 4 or approximately 12 weeks were pooled.

Study-level results: In all cases, repertoires were sampled only after the peak T cell response.

As for this clone: Its target is not known.

Data came from immunoSEQ multiplex PCR; TCRdb stores just in-frame clones and leaves some out. In the table there are approximately 140,000 clones, less than 95% of which are singletons. V lost 1 base, J lost 5 bases, and 15 bases lay in between. The germline V gene encodes CDR1 MGHRA and CDR2 YSYEKL. This CDR3 contains 16 residues. The receptor was derived from an adult in good health. Sequences were derived from peripheral blood, sampled on day 0 of AZD1222 vaccination. This sequence joins TRBV4-1 and TRBJ1-5; D call uncertain. The CDR3 nucleotides read TGCGCCAGCAGCCAAGCCCACGGACTACCCCATCAGCCCCAGCATTTT. Residues: CASSQAHGLPHQPQHF.